This entry is about one T cell receptor beta chain. These data originate in a study of T cell responses to AZD1222 COVID-19 vaccine. The CDR3 is 14 amino acids. Germline-derived CDR1 and CDR2 are SGHNT and YYREEE (reference sequence). V was clipped by 2 bases and J by 4 bases, with 12 bases between them. Only in-frame clones appear in the TCRdb table, and some are missing; sequencing was by immunoSEQ multiplex PCR. The sample comprises 100,000 to 150,000 clones, 87% of which are singletons, and roughly 1.5% rests with the top ten. This sample comprised peripheral blood, obtained on day 0 of AZD1222 vaccination. The chain is built from TRBV5-4 and TRBJ1-2, with TRBD1 as a possible D gene (6 bases). The source is an adult in good health. The CDR3 is CASSLQGLGYGYTF. In DNA, the CDR3 is TGTGCCAGCAGCTTACAGGGTCTTGGCTATGGCTACACCTTC.